This TCR beta chain came from a study of blood T cell repertoires in COVID-19. Study summary: Samples taken during acute and convalescent COVID-19 were collected in the United States, Italy and Spain.

This clone appeared once. Clones were sequenced by immunoSEQ multiplex PCR, and TCRdb holds only the in-frame ones, with some missing. This sample yields about 60,000 clones, of which around four fifths are seen a single time; under 25% belongs to the top ten. With 5 bases clipped from V and 6 bases from J, the junction kept 16 bases outside the gene matches. The length of the CDR3 is 19 residues. The germline V gene encodes CDR1 SGHDN and CDR2 FVKESK. The sample comprised peripheral blood. The TCR comes from a man aged 25-40 years with COVID-19, enrolled during active disease. V and J are TRBV14 and TRBJ2-1; TRBD2 matches at 13 bases. The CDR3 loop reads CASSYVGTSGIIPLNEQFF. CDR3 bases: TGTGCCAGCAGCTATGTCGGGACTAGCGGGATAATACCGCTCAATGAGCAGTTCTTC.